This record looks at one T cell receptor beta chain sequence and its context. The sample holds a few counts of this clone. Its recognized antigen is unknown. Per-base qualities were not stored, and no clone one base away is much larger. The CDR3 spans 14 residues, from the cysteine through the phenylalanine. The read is trimmed to its CDR3 DNA, 42 bases read in frame from base 1. The junction shows trimming of 8 bases on V and 6 bases on J, and the gene matches do not reach 13 bases of it. CDR1 MDHEN and CDR2 SYDVKM are derived from the germline V gene. Each collaborating institution followed its own protocols to collect whole blood in K2EDTA tubes. Collaborator samples were shipped for TCRbeta analysis as frozen whole blood, isolated PBMCs, or DNA extracted from either sample type. The immunoSEQ Assay, a bias-controlled multiplex PCR, was used to amplify TCRbeta CDR3 regions from genomic DNA. The authors' analysis ran thus. The number of nucleated cells in each sample was estimated from the amplification of reference gene primers within the assay. To quantify the absolute abundance of each unique TCRbeta CDR3 rearrangement, sequence reads were collapsed and filtered. Productive Simpson clonality was computed per sample as the square root of Simpson's diversity index over productive rearrangements. Not all clones reach the TCRdb copy of this immuneACCESS table, which keeps in-frame sequences only. Checked studies attribute under half of the gap to unresolved V genes and leave the rest unexplained. The V and J calls and clone size were taken over from that table, and D and trimming were inferred from the DNA. Recorded for this sample are tens of thousands of clones; around 93% of them occurred a single time. Around 7.2% of the sample comes from the top ten.

These data are taken from a study of blood T cell repertoires in COVID-19 (TCRdb year 2020). With respect to the entire study: Collaborator samples came from the United States, Italy and Spain and covered acute and convalescent phases of COVID-19. The dataset comprised deeply sampled blood TCRbeta repertoires from subjects exposed to, actively infected with, or recovered from COVID-19. The prospective study material was composed of cDNA or gDNA derived from T cells, B-cell-depleted T cells, or PBMCs. Where available, HLA class I and class II types were taken from metadata supplied by the sample provider and were not determined by assay-based typing. Samples were obtained from the ongoing ImmuneRACE study (first 160 participants) and from some 1,200 subjects provided by 6 global collaborators. Nearly every sample came with metadata listing a de-identified subject ID, COVID-19 status, age in years and sex. A freely available public database, intended as a resource for researchers studying the immune response to SARS-CoV-2, is where the repertoires were released.

Results and caveats for the whole study, not just this receptor: The amount of clinical and demographic metadata varied by source and participant and was provided uncurated.

Input material: peripheral blood. This TCR came from a woman aged 55 to 70 with active or convalescent COVID-19. Here the chain combines TRBV28 and TRBJ2-7; the central 7 bases match TRBD2. The CDR3 sequence is CASGHPAGSPEQYF. The DNA sequence reads TGTGCCAGCGGTCATCCAGCGGGATCCCCCGAGCAGTACTTC.